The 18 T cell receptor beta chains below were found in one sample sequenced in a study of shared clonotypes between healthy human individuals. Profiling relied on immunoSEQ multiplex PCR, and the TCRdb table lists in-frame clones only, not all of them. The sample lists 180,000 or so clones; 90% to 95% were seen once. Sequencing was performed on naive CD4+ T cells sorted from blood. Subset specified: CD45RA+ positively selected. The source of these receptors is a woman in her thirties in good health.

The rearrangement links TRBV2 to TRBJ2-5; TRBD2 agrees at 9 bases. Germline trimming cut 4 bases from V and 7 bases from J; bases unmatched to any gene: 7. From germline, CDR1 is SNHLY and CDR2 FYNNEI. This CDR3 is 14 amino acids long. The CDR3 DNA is TGTGCCAGCAGTGCGGGGCTAGCGGGAAGGACCCAGTACTTC. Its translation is CASSAGLAGRTQYF.

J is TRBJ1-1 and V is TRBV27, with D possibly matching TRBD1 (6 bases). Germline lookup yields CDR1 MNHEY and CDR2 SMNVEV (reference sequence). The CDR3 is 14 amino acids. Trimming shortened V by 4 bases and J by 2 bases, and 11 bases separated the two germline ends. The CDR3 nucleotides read TGTGCCAGCAGTTCGGGACAATCAAACACTGAAGCTTTCTTT. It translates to CASSSGQSNTEAFF.

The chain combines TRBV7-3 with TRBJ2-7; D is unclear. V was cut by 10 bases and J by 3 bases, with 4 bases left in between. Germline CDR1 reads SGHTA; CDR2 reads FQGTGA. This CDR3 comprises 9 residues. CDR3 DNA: TGTGCCACCCACTACGAGCAGTACTTC. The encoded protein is CATHYEQYF. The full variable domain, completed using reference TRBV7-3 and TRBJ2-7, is GAGVSQTPSNKVTEKGKYVELRCDPISGHTALYWYRQSLGQGPEFLIYFQGTGAADDSGLPNDRFFAVRPEGSVSTLKIQRTERGDSAVYLCATHYEQYFGPGTRLTVT.

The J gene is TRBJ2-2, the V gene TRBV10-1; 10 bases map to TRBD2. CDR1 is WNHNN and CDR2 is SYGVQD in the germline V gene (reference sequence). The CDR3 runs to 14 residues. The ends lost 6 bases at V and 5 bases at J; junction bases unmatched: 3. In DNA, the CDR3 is TGCGCCAGCAGGGCTAGCGGGAGAACCGGGGAGCTGTTTTTT. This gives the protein CASRASGRTGELFF.

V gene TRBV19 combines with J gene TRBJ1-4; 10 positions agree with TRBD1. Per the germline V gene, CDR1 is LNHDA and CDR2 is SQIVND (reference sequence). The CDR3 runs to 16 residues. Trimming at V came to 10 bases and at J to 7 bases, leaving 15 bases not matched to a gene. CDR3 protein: CATHALGQGSREKLFF. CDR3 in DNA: TGTGCCACCCACGCCCTGGGACAGGGGTCCCGTGAAAAACTGTTTTTT.

CDR3: CAGREGRAGELFF. The CDR3 bases are TGTGCCGGGCGGGAAGGGAGGGCCGGGGAGCTGTTTTTT. This sequence joins TRBV2 and TRBJ2-2; TRBD2 aligns across 7 bases. J was trimmed by 6 bases and V by 11 bases; bases with no gene match: 9. CDR3 length: 13 residues. The germline V gene has CDR1 SNHLY and CDR2 FYNNEI. The complete variable domain, with remaining parts taken from reference TRBV2 and TRBJ2-2, reads EPEVTQTPSHQVTQMGQEVILRCVPISNHLYFYWYRQILGQKVEFLVSFYNNEISEKSEIFDDQFSVERPDGSNFTLKIRSTKLEDSAMYFCAGREGRAGELFFGEGSRLTVL.

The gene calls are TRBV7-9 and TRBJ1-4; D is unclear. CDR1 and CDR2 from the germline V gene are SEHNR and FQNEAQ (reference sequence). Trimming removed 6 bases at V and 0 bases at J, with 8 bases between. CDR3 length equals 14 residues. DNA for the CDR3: TGTGCCAGCAGTCAAAAAGCAACTAATGAAAAACTGTTTTTT. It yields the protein CASSQKATNEKLFF.

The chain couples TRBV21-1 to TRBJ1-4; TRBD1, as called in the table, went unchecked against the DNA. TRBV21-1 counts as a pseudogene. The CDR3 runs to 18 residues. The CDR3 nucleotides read TGTGCCAGCAGCAAATTTGACCTGGGGCGAGCAACTAATGAAAAACTGTTTTTT. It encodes CASSKFDLGRATNEKLFF.

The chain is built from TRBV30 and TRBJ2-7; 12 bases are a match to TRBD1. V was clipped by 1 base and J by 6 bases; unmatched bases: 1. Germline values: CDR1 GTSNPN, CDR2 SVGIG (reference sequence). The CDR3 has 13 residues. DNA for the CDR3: TGTGCCTGGAGTGGGGACAGGGGGCGCGAGCAGTACTTC. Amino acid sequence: CAWSGDRGREQYF.

The CDR3 here is CASSGPFKEQYF. The CDR3 coding sequence is TGTGCCAGCAGCGGGCCATTTAAGGAGCAGTACTTC. The chain recombines TRBV6-1 with TRBJ2-7, with D hard to call. Trimming pared 6 bases from V and 7 bases from J, leaving 13 bases between. CDR1 is MNHNS and CDR2 is SASEGT in the germline V gene. The CDR3 extends over 12 amino acids.

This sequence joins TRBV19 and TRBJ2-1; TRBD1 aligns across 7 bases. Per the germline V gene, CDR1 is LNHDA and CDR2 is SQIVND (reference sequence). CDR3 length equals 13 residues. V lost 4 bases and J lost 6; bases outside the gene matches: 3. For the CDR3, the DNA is TGTGCCAGTAGTAGGGACAGCTCCAATGAGCAGTTCTTC. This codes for CASSRDSSNEQFF.

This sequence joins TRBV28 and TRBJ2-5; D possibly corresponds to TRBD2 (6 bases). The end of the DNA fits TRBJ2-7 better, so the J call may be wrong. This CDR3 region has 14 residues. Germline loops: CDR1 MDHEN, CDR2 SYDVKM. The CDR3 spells CASSLGGMGYEQYF. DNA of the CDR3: TGTGCCAGCAGTTTAGGGGGGATGGGATACGAGCAGTACTTC.

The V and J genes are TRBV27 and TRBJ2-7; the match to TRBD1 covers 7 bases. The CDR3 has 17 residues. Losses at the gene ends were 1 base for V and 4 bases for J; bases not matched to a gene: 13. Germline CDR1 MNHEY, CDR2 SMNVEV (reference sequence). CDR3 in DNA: TGTGCCAGCAGTTTATTTTACGTGGGACAGACGACTTACGAGCAGTACTTC. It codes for CASSLFYVGQTTYEQYF.

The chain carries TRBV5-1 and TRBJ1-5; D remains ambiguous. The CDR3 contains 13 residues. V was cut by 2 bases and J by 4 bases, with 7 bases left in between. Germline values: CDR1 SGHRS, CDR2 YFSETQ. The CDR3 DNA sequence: TGCGCCAGCAGCTTCGGCGGGAATCAGCCCCAGCATTTT. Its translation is CASSFGGNQPQHF.

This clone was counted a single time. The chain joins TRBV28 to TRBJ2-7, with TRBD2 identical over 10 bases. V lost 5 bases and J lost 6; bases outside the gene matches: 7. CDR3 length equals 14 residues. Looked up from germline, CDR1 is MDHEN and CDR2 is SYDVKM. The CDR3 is CASSPSSGSREQYF. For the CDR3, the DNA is TGTGCCAGCAGTCCTTCTAGCGGGAGTCGCGAGCAGTACTTC.

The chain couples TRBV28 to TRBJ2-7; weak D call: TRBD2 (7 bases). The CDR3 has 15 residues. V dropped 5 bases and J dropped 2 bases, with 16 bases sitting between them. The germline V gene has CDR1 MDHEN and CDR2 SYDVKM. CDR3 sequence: CASSRGAPAAYEQYF. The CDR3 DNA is TGTGCCAGCAGTCGGGGGGCCCCCGCCGCCTACGAGCAGTACTTC.

CDR3 DNA sequence: TGTGCCAGCACTGGACAGGGAAGAACCTACGAGCAGTACTTC. Encoded protein: CASTGQGRTYEQYF. The rearrangement links TRBV6-4 to TRBJ2-7; 8 positions agree with TRBD1. The germline gives CDR1 MRHNA, CDR2 SNTAGT. Trimming removed 7 bases from V and 2 bases from J; junction bases left unmatched: 7. This CDR3 is built from 14 residues.

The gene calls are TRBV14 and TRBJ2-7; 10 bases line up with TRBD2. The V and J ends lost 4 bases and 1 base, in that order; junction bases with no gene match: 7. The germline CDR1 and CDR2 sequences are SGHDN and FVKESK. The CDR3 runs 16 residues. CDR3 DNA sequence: TGTGCCAGCAGCCCCCCTTGGACTAGCGGATCCTACGAGCAGTACTTC. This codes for CASSPPWTSGSYEQYF.